A selection of T cell receptor beta chains follows, all from one sample in a study of cytomegalovirus exposure and HLA in healthy donors. Produced via immunoSEQ multiplex PCR; TCRdb's table is partial and in-frame only. The sample lists over 150,000 clones; roughly 80% were seen once. The sequencing sample was made of PBMCs. Source of these receptors: a man aged 30 to 39 in good health and CMV-seropositive. Each CDR3 is given with its conserved first and last residue. A D gene is named only where the DNA matches it firmly. For some rows the clone size is stated as once, few or many, or as a class when expanded; others skip it.

j_gene: TRBJ1-5
d_gene: -
v_gene: TRBV15
abundance: -
CDR3nt: TGTGCCACCAGCAGCCCAGGAGAGGAGGACAGCCGCTATAGCAATCAGCCCCAGCATTTT
CDR3aa: CATSSPGEEDSRYSNQPQHF

j_gene: TRBJ2-3
d_gene: -
v_gene: TRBV7-2
abundance: -
CDR3nt: TGTGCCAGCAGCCTTTCCCTCACTAGCACAGATACGCAGTATTTT
CDR3aa: CASSLSLTSTDTQYF

j_gene: TRBJ1-1
d_gene: -
v_gene: TRBV18
abundance: -
CDR3nt: TGTGCCAGCTCACCCCAAGTAGAGAACACTGAAGCTTTCTTT
CDR3aa: CASSPQVENTEAFF

j_gene: TRBJ2-2
d_gene: -
v_gene: TRBV6-5
abundance: -
CDR3nt: TGTGCCAGCAGTTACTCGATCGGGGAGGTCACCGGGGAGCTGTTTTTT
CDR3aa: CASSYSIGEVTGELFF

j_gene: TRBJ2-7
d_gene: -
v_gene: TRBV18
abundance: -
CDR3nt: TGTGCCAGCTCACCCCAACCGGGTAGTACCTACGAGCAGTACTTC
CDR3aa: CASSPQPGSTYEQYF

j_gene: TRBJ2-7
d_gene: TRBD2
v_gene: TRBV7-6
abundance: few
CDR3nt: TGTGCCAGCAGCTTAGGTCCAGCGGGGGCCACCTACGAGCAGTACTTC
CDR3aa: CASSLGPAGATYEQYF

j_gene: TRBJ2-7
d_gene: TRBD1
v_gene: TRBV6-6
abundance: -
CDR3nt: TGTGCCAGCAGTTTCACAGGGGGAGGAGAGCAGTACTTC
CDR3aa: CASSFTGGGEQYF

j_gene: TRBJ2-1
d_gene: TRBD2
v_gene: TRBV6-1
abundance: -
CDR3nt: TGTGCCAGCACCACCATTAGCGGGGATTACAATGAGCAGTTCTTC
CDR3aa: CASTTISGDYNEQFF

j_gene: TRBJ1-1
d_gene: -
v_gene: TRBV11-2
abundance: -
CDR3nt: TGTGCCAGCAGCTTAGATCGAGGCAGAGGACTCGGAGCTTTCTTT
CDR3aa: CASSLDRGRGLGAFF

j_gene: TRBJ1-2
d_gene: TRBD1
v_gene: TRBV14
abundance: -
CDR3nt: TGTGCCAGCAGCTTGGGACAGACAGATGGCTACACCTTC
CDR3aa: CASSLGQTDGYTF

j_gene: TRBJ1-2
d_gene: TRBD1
v_gene: TRBV4-3
abundance: -
CDR3nt: TGCGCCAGCAGCCAAGAAGGGGGCGGGAACTATGGCTACACCTTC
CDR3aa: CASSQEGGGNYGYTF

j_gene: TRBJ1-2
d_gene: -
v_gene: TRBV27
abundance: -
CDR3nt: TGTGCCAGCAGTCTAGGGGGGGGGCGAGGGTATGGCTACACCTTC
CDR3aa: CASSLGGGRGYGYTF

j_gene: TRBJ1-1
d_gene: -
v_gene: TRBV7-2
abundance: once
CDR3nt: TGTGCCAGCAGCTTAGATTTTAGCGACACTGAAGCTTTCTTT
CDR3aa: CASSLDFSDTEAFF

j_gene: TRBJ1-1
d_gene: TRBD1
v_gene: TRBV28
abundance: -
CDR3nt: TGTGCCAGCAGTTCGGGACAGACTCAAGCTTTCTTT
CDR3aa: CASSSGQTQAFF

j_gene: TRBJ1-1
d_gene: TRBD1
v_gene: TRBV6-4
abundance: -
CDR3nt: TGTGCCAGCAGTGGGACAGGGAAGGGTGAAGCTTTCTTT
CDR3aa: CASSGTGKGEAFF

j_gene: TRBJ1-2
d_gene: -
v_gene: TRBV6-5
abundance: -
CDR3nt: TGTGCCAGCAGCCCCGGCCGGGAGGTTATCTATGGCTACACCTTC
CDR3aa: CASSPGREVIYGYTF

j_gene: TRBJ1-5
d_gene: -
v_gene: TRBV27
abundance: -
CDR3nt: TGTGCCAGCAGTTTGTCCGTTCGTCAGCCCCAGCATTTT
CDR3aa: CASSLSVRQPQHF

j_gene: TRBJ2-1
d_gene: TRBD2
v_gene: TRBV11-2
abundance: -
CDR3nt: TGTGCCAGCAGCTTAGGTTCAGCGGCGGGGGGTAATGAGCAGTTCTTC
CDR3aa: CASSLGSAAGGNEQFF

j_gene: TRBJ2-1
d_gene: TRBD2
v_gene: TRBV29-1
abundance: -
CDR3nt: TGCAGCGTTGGCGGGGGGGGGTACAATGAGCAGTTCTTC
CDR3aa: CSVGGGGYNEQFF

j_gene: TRBJ2-2
d_gene: TRBD2
v_gene: TRBV10-3
abundance: -
CDR3nt: TGTGCCAACCCGGGACTAGCGGGAGGTAACAGCACCGGGGAGCTGTTTTTT
CDR3aa: CANPGLAGGNSTGELFF

j_gene: TRBJ1-1
d_gene: -
v_gene: TRBV14
abundance: -
CDR3nt: TGTGCCAGCAGGGTTGGAGGGCTGACTGAAGCTTTCTTT
CDR3aa: CASRVGGLTEAFF

j_gene: TRBJ2-7
d_gene: TRBD2
v_gene: TRBV23-1
abundance: once
CDR3nt: TGCGCCAGCAGTCAATTTGGTAGCGGGATGTACTTC
CDR3aa: CASSQFGSGMYF

j_gene: TRBJ2-1
d_gene: -
v_gene: TRBV6-6
abundance: few
CDR3nt: TGTGCCAGCAGTTACTCGACGGGGGACTTGGATGAGCAGTTCTTC
CDR3aa: CASSYSTGDLDEQFF

j_gene: TRBJ2-5
d_gene: -
v_gene: TRBV5-1
abundance: -
CDR3nt: TGCGCCAGCAGCCTACTCCAAGAGACCCAGTACTTC
CDR3aa: CASSLLQETQYF

j_gene: TRBJ2-3
d_gene: -
v_gene: TRBV5-4
abundance: few
CDR3nt: TGTGCCAGCAGCTCCGGACTCACCAGCACAGATACGCAGTATTTT
CDR3aa: CASSSGLTSTDTQYF

j_gene: TRBJ2-7
d_gene: -
v_gene: TRBV5-6
abundance: -
CDR3nt: TGTGCCAGCAGCCGGGGACTCCCCTCCTACGAGCAGTACTTC
CDR3aa: CASSRGLPSYEQYF

j_gene: TRBJ2-6
d_gene: -
v_gene: TRBV29-1
abundance: -
CDR3nt: TGCAGCGTTGCGGAGATTGACAGCTCTGGGGCCAACGTCCTGACTTTC
CDR3aa: CSVAEIDSSGANVLTF

j_gene: TRBJ2-4
d_gene: TRBD1
v_gene: TRBV23-1
abundance: -
CDR3nt: TGCGCCAGCAGTCAAGGGGACAGGGGGCGAGCCAAAAACATTCAGTACTTC
CDR3aa: CASSQGDRGRAKNIQYF

j_gene: TRBJ2-5
d_gene: TRBD2
v_gene: TRBV7-2
abundance: once
CDR3nt: TGTGCCAGCAGCTTATGGGGGGGGAAAGAGACCCAGTACTTC
CDR3aa: CASSLWGGKETQYF

j_gene: TRBJ2-5
d_gene: -
v_gene: TRBV6-1
abundance: -
CDR3nt: TGTGCCAGCAGTGAAGCGGCTAGATGGGGCAGGGAGACCCAGTACTTC
CDR3aa: CASSEAARWGRETQYF

j_gene: TRBJ2-7
d_gene: -
v_gene: TRBV30
abundance: -
CDR3nt: TGTGCCTGGAAGGCTGGCAGGGCGTCCTACGAGCAGTACTTC
CDR3aa: CAWKAGRASYEQYF

j_gene: TRBJ2-5
d_gene: TRBD1
v_gene: TRBV5-1
abundance: -
CDR3nt: TGCGCCAGCAGCCCCCGGACAGGGTGGGAGACCCAGTACTTC
CDR3aa: CASSPRTGWETQYF

j_gene: TRBJ2-3
d_gene: TRBD2
v_gene: TRBV27
abundance: -
CDR3nt: TGTGCCAGCAGTCCTCTAGCGGGGGAGAGCACAGATACGCAGTATTTT
CDR3aa: CASSPLAGESTDTQYF

j_gene: TRBJ2-5
d_gene: -
v_gene: TRBV7-3
abundance: -
CDR3nt: TGTGCCAGCAGCATCTCCCCGGCAGGCCAAGAGACCCAGTACTTC
CDR3aa: CASSISPAGQETQYF

j_gene: TRBJ1-4
d_gene: TRBD1
v_gene: TRBV28
abundance: -
CDR3nt: TGTGCCAGCAGCGCCTTACAGGGGACGGGTGAAAAACTGTTTTTT
CDR3aa: CASSALQGTGEKLFF

j_gene: TRBJ2-1
d_gene: TRBD1
v_gene: TRBV27
abundance: -
CDR3nt: TGTGCCAGCAGTTCCCCGGGACAGGGGTACAATGAGCAGTTCTTC
CDR3aa: CASSSPGQGYNEQFF

j_gene: TRBJ1-5
d_gene: -
v_gene: TRBV4-1
abundance: -
CDR3nt: TGCGCCAGCAGCCAAGTGGGGCCGGCCAAGTCGCCCCAGCATTTT
CDR3aa: CASSQVGPAKSPQHF

j_gene: TRBJ1-1
d_gene: TRBD1
v_gene: TRBV5-1
abundance: -
CDR3nt: TGCGCCAGCAGACCACGGGGGGGACAGGGGTTGTCGAACACTGAAGCTTTCTTT
CDR3aa: CASRPRGGQGLSNTEAFF

j_gene: TRBJ1-2
d_gene: -
v_gene: TRBV4-2
abundance: -
CDR3nt: TGTGCCAGCAGCACCCACCCCGGTGGCTACACCTTC
CDR3aa: CASSTHPGGYTF

j_gene: TRBJ2-6
d_gene: TRBD1
v_gene: TRBV11-3
abundance: -
CDR3nt: TGTGCCAGCAGCCAGCGGACAGGGGGCCTCTCTGGGGCCAACGTCCTGACTTTC
CDR3aa: CASSQRTGGLSGANVLTF

j_gene: TRBJ2-7
d_gene: -
v_gene: TRBV7-3
abundance: once
CDR3nt: TGTGCCAGCAGCTTAACGGGGGCTGGGGGCCCTTACGAGCAGTACTTC
CDR3aa: CASSLTGAGGPYEQYF

j_gene: TRBJ2-7
d_gene: TRBD2
v_gene: TRBV6-5
abundance: -
CDR3nt: TGTGCCAGCAGTTACTCCGGTAGCGGGAGCCACGAGCAGTACTTC
CDR3aa: CASSYSGSGSHEQYF

j_gene: TRBJ2-7
d_gene: -
v_gene: TRBV28
abundance: once
CDR3nt: TGTGCCAGCAGTTTAATTCTCCGACACAAACCCTCCTACGAGCAGTACTTC
CDR3aa: CASSLILRHKPSYEQYF

j_gene: TRBJ1-2
d_gene: TRBD1
v_gene: TRBV4-3
abundance: -
CDR3nt: TGCGCCAGCAGCCTCTCGGACAGGCAATCTAACTATGGCTACACCTTC
CDR3aa: CASSLSDRQSNYGYTF

j_gene: TRBJ2-5
d_gene: TRBD1
v_gene: TRBV5-6
abundance: -
CDR3nt: TGTGCCAGCAGCCATGTTTGGGGACAGGGGGCAGAGACCCAGTACTTC
CDR3aa: CASSHVWGQGAETQYF

j_gene: TRBJ2-7
d_gene: TRBD1
v_gene: TRBV4-1
abundance: -
CDR3nt: TGCGCCAGCAGCCAGGGGGGACAGGGCTCGGGGGAGCAGTACTTC
CDR3aa: CASSQGGQGSGEQYF

j_gene: TRBJ2-7
d_gene: TRBD2
v_gene: TRBV7-2
abundance: -
CDR3nt: TGTGCCAGCAGCTTAAGCGGGACTCAAGCCTACGAGCAGTACTTC
CDR3aa: CASSLSGTQAYEQYF

j_gene: TRBJ2-2
d_gene: -
v_gene: TRBV9
abundance: -
CDR3nt: TGTGCCAGCAGCGTAGCTACGGCGGGGGCCACCGGGGAGCTGTTTTTT
CDR3aa: CASSVATAGATGELFF

j_gene: TRBJ2-2
d_gene: TRBD1
v_gene: TRBV5-1
abundance: -
CDR3nt: TGCGCCAGCAGCTTAAAGACAGGGTTGGCGAACACCGGGGAGCTGTTTTTT
CDR3aa: CASSLKTGLANTGELFF

j_gene: TRBJ1-2
d_gene: -
v_gene: TRBV6-5
abundance: -
CDR3nt: TGTGCCAGCAGCACAACGGGAGGCTTTGGCTACACCTTC
CDR3aa: CASSTTGGFGYTF

j_gene: TRBJ2-5
d_gene: TRBD1
v_gene: TRBV7-9
abundance: once
CDR3nt: TGTGCCAGCAGCCGGACAGGGGTTGAAGAGACCCAGTACTTC
CDR3aa: CASSRTGVEETQYF

j_gene: TRBJ1-1
d_gene: TRBD1
v_gene: TRBV6-5
abundance: few
CDR3nt: TGTGCCAGCAGTGAGCAGGGGGGAACTGAAGCTTTCTTT
CDR3aa: CASSEQGGTEAFF

j_gene: TRBJ2-1
d_gene: TRBD2
v_gene: TRBV18
abundance: -
CDR3nt: TGTGCCAGCTCACCGCGGACTAGCGGGGCGAATTACAATGAGCAGTTCTTC
CDR3aa: CASSPRTSGANYNEQFF